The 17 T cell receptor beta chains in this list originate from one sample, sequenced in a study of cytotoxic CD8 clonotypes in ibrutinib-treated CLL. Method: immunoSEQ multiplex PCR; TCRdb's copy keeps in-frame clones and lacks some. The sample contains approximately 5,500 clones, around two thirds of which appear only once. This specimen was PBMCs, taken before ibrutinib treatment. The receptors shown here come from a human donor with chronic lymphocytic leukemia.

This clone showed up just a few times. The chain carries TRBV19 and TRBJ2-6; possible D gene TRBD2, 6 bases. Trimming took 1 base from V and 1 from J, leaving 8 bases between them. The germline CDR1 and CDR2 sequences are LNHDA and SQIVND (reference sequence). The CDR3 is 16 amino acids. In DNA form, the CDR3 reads TGTGCCAGTAGTATAGCGGGGGTGTCTGGGGCCAACGTCCTGACTTTC. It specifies CASSIAGVSGANVLTF.

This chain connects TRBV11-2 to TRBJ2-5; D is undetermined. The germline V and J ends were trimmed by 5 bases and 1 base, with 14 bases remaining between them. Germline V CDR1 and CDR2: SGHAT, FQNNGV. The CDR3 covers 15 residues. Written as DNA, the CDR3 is TGTGCCAGCAGCCCACTGGGCCACTTCCAAGAGACCCAGTACTTC. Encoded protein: CASSPLGHFQETQYF.

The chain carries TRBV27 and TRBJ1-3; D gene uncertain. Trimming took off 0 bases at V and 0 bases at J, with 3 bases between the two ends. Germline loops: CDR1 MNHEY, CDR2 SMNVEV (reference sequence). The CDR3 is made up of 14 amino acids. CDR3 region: CASSLSFSGNTIYF. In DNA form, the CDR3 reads TGTGCCAGCAGTTTATCGTTCTCTGGAAACACCATATATTTT.

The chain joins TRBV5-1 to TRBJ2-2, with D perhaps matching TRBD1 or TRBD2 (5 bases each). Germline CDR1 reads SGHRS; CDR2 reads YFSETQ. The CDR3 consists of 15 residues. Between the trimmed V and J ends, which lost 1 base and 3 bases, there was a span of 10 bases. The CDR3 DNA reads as TGCGCCAGCAGCTTGTCCCTGGGGGACACCGGGGAGCTGTTTTTT. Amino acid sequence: CASSLSLGDTGELFF.

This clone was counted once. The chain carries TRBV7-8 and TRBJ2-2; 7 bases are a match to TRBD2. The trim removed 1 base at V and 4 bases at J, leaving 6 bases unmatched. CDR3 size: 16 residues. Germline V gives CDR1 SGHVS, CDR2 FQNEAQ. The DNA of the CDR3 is TGTGCCAGCAGCTTAGAGTGGGGGGGACTCACCGGGGAGCTGTTTTTT. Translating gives CASSLEWGGLTGELFF.

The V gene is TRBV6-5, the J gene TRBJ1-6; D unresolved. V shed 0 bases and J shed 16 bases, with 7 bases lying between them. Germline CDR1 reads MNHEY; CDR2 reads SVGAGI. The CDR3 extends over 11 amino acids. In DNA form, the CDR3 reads TGTGCCAGCAGTTACTCGAACGATCTCCACTTT. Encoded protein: CASSYSNDLHF.

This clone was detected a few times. The CDR3 loop is CASSPTRDRELFF. The DNA of the CDR3 is TGTGCCAGCAGTCCCACCAGGGACCGGGAGCTGTTTTTT. The chain recombines TRBV6-5 with TRBJ2-2; TRBD1 or TRBD2 may be the D gene (5 bases each). The CDR3 runs 13 residues. CDR1 and CDR2 from the germline V gene are MNHEY and SVGAGI. The V end was cut by 5 bases, the J end by 9 bases, with 13 bases between.

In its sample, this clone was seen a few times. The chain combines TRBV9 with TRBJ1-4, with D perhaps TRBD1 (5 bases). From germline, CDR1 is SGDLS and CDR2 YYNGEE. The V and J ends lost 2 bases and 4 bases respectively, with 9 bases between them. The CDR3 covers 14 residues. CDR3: CASSVGTVNEKLFF. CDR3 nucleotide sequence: TGTGCCAGCAGCGTGGGGACCGTTAATGAAAAACTGTTTTTT.

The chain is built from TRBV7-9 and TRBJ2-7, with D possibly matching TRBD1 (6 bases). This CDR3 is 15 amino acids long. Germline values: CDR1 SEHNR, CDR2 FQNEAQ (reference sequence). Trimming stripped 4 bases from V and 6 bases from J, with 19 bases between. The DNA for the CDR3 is TGTGCCAGCAGCTCCCTGACAGGAACGGAAGGCGAGCAGTACTTC. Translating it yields CASSSLTGTEGEQYF.

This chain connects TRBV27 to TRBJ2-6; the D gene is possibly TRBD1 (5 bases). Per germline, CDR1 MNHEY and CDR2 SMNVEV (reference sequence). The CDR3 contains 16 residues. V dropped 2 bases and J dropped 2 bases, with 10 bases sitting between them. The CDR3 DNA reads TGTGCCAGCAGTTTAAACCCAGGGACTGGGGCCAACGTCCTGACTTTC. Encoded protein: CASSLNPGTGANVLTF.

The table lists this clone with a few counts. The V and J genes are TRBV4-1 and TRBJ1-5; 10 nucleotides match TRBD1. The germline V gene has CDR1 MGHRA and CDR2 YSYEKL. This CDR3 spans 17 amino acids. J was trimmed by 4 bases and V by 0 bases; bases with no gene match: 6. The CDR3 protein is CASSQDKDRGRNQPQHF. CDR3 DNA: TGCGCCAGCAGCCAAGATAAGGACAGGGGGAGGAATCAGCCCCAGCATTTT.

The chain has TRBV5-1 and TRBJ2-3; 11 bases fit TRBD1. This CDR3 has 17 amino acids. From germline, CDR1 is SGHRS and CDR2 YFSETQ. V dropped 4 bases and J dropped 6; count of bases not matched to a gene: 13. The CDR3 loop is CASSEGTGGSILDTQYF. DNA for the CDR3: TGCGCCAGCAGCGAGGGGACAGGGGGAAGTATATTGGATACGCAGTATTTT.

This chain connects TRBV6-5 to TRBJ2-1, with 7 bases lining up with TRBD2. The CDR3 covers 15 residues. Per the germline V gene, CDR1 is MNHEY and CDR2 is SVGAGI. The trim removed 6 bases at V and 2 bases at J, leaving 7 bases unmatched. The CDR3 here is CASSRRTSAYNEQFF. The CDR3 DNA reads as TGTGCCAGCAGCAGAAGGACTAGTGCCTACAATGAGCAGTTCTTC.

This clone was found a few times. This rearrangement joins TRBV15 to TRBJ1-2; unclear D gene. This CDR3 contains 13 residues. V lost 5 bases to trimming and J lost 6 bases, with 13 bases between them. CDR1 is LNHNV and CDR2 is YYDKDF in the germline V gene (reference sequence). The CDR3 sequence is CATSPPIRNGYTF. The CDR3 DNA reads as TGTGCCACCAGCCCCCCTATTCGGAATGGCTACACCTTC.

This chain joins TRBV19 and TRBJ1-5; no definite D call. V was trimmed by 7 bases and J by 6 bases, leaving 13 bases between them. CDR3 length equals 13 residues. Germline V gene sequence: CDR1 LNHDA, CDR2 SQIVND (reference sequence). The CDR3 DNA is TGTGCCAGTAATGGCAGAGGCACTCAGCCCCAGCATTTT. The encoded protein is CASNGRGTQPQHF.

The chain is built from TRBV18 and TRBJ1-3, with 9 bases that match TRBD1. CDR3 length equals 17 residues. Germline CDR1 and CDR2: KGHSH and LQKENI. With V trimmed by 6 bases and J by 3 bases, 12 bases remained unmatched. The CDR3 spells CASSHTKQGAFGNTIYF. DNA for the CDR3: TGTGCCAGCTCCCACACAAAACAGGGGGCTTTTGGAAACACCATATATTTT.

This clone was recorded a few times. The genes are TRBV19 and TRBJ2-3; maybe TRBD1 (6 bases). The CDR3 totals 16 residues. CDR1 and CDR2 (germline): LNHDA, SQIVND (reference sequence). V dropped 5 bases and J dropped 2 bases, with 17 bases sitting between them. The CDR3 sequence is CASSVDRSWNTDTQYF. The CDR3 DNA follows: TGTGCCAGTAGTGTCGACAGGTCCTGGAACACAGATACGCAGTATTTT.